This T cell receptor beta chain is from a study of T cell responses to AZD1222 COVID-19 vaccine (TCRdb year 2021). For the study in its entirety: A total of under 250 trial participants underwent TCR sequencing, of whom roughly 210 had received two doses of AZD1222 and around 25 had received two doses of the MenACWY control vaccine. Trial participants were enrolled by age into subgroups of 18-55, 56-69 and 70-plus years, and about 150, 27 and 61 TCR-sequenced participants, respectively, were included in these subgroups.

In the germline V gene, CDR1 corresponds to SNHLY and CDR2 to FYNNEI. Clipping removes 1 base from V and 3 bases from J, with 3 as the unmatched junction base count. Taken from cysteine to phenylalanine, the CDR3 has 15 residues. Only the CDR3 part of the read is kept: 45 bases, read in frame from the first base. The CDR3 regions of human TCRbeta chains were subjected to immunosequencing. The published analysis was carried out like this. TCRs in the repertoires were matched against a reference library of SARS-CoV-2-specific TCRs that had been generated with the MIRA antigen-specificity platform. Breadth meant the fraction of unique TCRs that were SARS-CoV-2-associated, whereas depth meant the fraction of total T cells that were SARS-CoV-2-associated. Each spike-specific TCR was assigned to its reactive spike region and to a CD4 or CD8 class using the MIRA data. Log10-transformed breadth and depth values were compared by one-way ANOVA with Sidak's multiple comparisons tests. TCRdb limited this immuneACCESS table to in-frame rearrangements with V and J called. A share of clones is missing; checked studies link under half to unresolved V genes, and the rest is unexplained. V, J and clone size derive from that table, while D and trimming were established from the DNA sequence. For this sample there are approximately 140,000 clones; 91% appear just once. The top ten clonotypes cover around 1.9% of the sample.

What this sample's time point label stands for: about 28 days (+/-7) after the second vaccine dose. AZD1222 recipients given second doses at about 4 weeks or at about 12 weeks were pooled, since spike-specific TCR depth and breadth were not found to differ between the two schedules. Samples from vaccinated people were obtained from the UK trials COV001 and COV002, which included a single-blind randomized controlled phase 2/3 trial of AZD1222 (ChAdOx1 nCoV-19) in healthy adults. Trial participant PBMC samples were collected at day 0 and day 28 after the second dose for TCRbeta chain sequencing. Beyond this particular receptor, the publication reports: The vaccine-associated CD4 TCRs covered the entire spike protein, and the dominant responses fell in regions 160-218 and 743-854. Because no day 14 peak-response samples were available, the repertoires could be characterized only after the peak T cell response. Most participants were white British and females outnumbered males, and the authors suggested that clonal diversity may have been underestimated. Conclusions about previously exposed vaccinees were limited because only five to seven AZD1222 recipients were SARS-CoV-2 seropositive at baseline. Epitopes outside the regions mutated in the B.1.351 and B.1.1.7 variants were reportedly recognized by nearly half of the unique spike-specific TCRs. A significant rise in spike-specific TCR breadth and depth was observed after two AZD1222 doses relative to day 0 and relative to MenACWY recipients. In the small 56-69-year group, the increase in depth fell short of significance, most likely because of low power.

Regarding this clone: The clone's antigen remains unknown. Per-base qualities were not stored, and no clone one base away is much larger.

The chain uses TRBV2 and TRBJ1-5; 7 middle bases align to TRBD1. This receptor was obtained from an adult who received the AZD1222 COVID-19 vaccine. The sequencing used peripheral blood, collected 28 days after the second AZD1222 dose. The DNA reads as follows: TGTGCCAGCAGTGAAGAACAGGGGCTCAATCAGCCCCAGCATTTT. Its translation reads: CASSEEQGLNQPQHF.